This T cell receptor beta chain is drawn from a study of vaccination and CD4 T cells after COVID-19. Study as a whole: Four females and six males made up the convalescents, two of whom were Hispanic.

Trimming took 5 bases from V and 3 from J; bases not matched to a gene: 11. The germline CDR1 and CDR2 sequences are SGDLS and YYNGEE. This CDR3 region has 16 residues. The treatment was: roughly ten-day PBMC culture with coronavirus spike peptide pools or control peptides (ViraFEST assay). Remarks on this clonotype: Its target is unknown.

Sequence data for DNA of cultured CD4+ T cells were generated by the Oncomine TCR Beta short-read assay. TCRdb independently ran MiXCR on the PCR reads; one entry per CDR3 protein. The sample lists several thousand distinct CDR3 sequences; about 25% were seen once. The sequencing here drew on CD4+ T cells from blood, cultured in vitro, taken after SARS-CoV-2 vaccination. The rearrangement links TRBV9 to TRBJ2-5; TRBD1 matches at 9 bases. The receptor comes from a human donor who had recovered from COVID-19. DNA for the CDR3: TGTGCCAGCAGACCCGAGGGGACAGGGAGGGAAGAGACCCAGTACTTC. Protein product: CASRPEGTGREETQYF.